This T cell receptor (beta chain) originates from a study of T-cell memory formation after mild COVID-19 (dated by TCRdb to about 2021). As for the study more broadly: Most TCR sequence clusters were specific to one of the two donors. Longitudinal TCRalpha and TCRbeta repertoire sequencing tracked T-cell clones expanding and contracting after mild COVID-19 in a couple of donors. Two young, previously healthy adult volunteers, one female and one male, were included in the cohort. Results the study describes overall, beyond this receptor: Balanced CD4/CD8 phenotypes were observed for clones contracting from day 15 to 85, whereas a bias towards CD4+ was observed for a second wave of clones expanding from day 15 to 37. Only two mild cases were covered in the study, and larger cohorts including severe cases with pre-infection samples were considered necessary. Contracting CD4+ clones were found mainly in CM and EM memory subsets, while CD8+ clones were enriched in EMRA. Some responding clones were detected in pre-infection memory, suggesting pre-existing cross-reactive memory T cells joined the SARS-CoV-2 response. SARS-CoV-2 specificity of the second-wave clones peaking on day 37 was not confirmed.

Trimming at the junction amounts to 1 base on V and 2 bases on J, and the germline ends lie 10 bases apart. From the cysteine through the phenylalanine, the CDR3 covers 15 amino acids. Here the CDR3 DNA is all that survives: 45 bases in frame from base 1. Looking up the germline V gene (reference sequence) yields CDR1 LGHDT and CDR2 YNNKEL. Sequencing was performed on an Illumina NovaSeq 6000. TCRalpha and TCRbeta cDNA libraries were built by 5'RACE with constant-segment primers, adding sample barcodes and unique molecular identifiers. RNA was extracted from every sample with Trizol reagent. The libraries were amplified in two PCR steps, and the second step added a second sample barcode and Illumina TruSeq adapters. Sequencing of the libraries was done on an Illumina NovaSeq, producing 2 x 150 bp paired-end reads. Per the original workflow: Demultiplexing of reads and collapsing into UMI-guided consensus sequences were performed with migec v1.2.7. Using mixcr v2.1.11, the UMI consensuses were aligned to TRA and TRB V and J templates and assembled into clonotypes. Expanded or contracted clonotypes were those called significant by both edgeR and NoisET, with noise models trained on biological replicates. For edgeR calls, the thresholds were a false discovery rate-adjusted p below 0.01 and a log2 fold-change of 1. As an exploratory analysis of dynamics, max-normalized trajectories of the 1000 most abundant clonotypes were examined by PCA with hierarchical clustering. Each responding clone was given a CD4 or CD8 phenotype based on the CD4+ and CD8+ repertoires, which had been sequenced separately. TCRdb reworked the public reads: Q25 trimming with fastp, MiXCR clone assembly, productive beta chains retained. Rows matching on CDR3 protein sequence are summarized as one entry with the most common DNA and genes. The authors' filters were not applied to this entry. The sample table holds 450,000 to 650,000 distinct CDR3 sequences, of which roughly 20% were seen once. The ten largest clonotypes hold roughly an eighth of the sample.

This clonotype was observed a handful of times. The target of this receptor is not known. There are no base qualities to consult, and no much larger clone falls within one base. Ficoll-Paque density gradient centrifugation was used to isolate PBMCs. This clonotype was sampled from an adult woman who had mild COVID-19 (a few samples of this study predate the infection). The sample titles of this study are shuffled in the database, so cell type and time point are left out; the donor was told from shared clones. The chain is assembled from TRBV3-1 and TRBJ2-3; the D gene may be TRBD1 or TRBD2, since each aligns over 5 bases. The sample comprised PBMCs or a T cell subset sorted from them (not recorded which). DNA sequence: TGTGCCAGCAGCCAAGGACTCGGGACCACAGATACGCAGTATTTT. It codes for CASSQGLGTTDTQYF.